The 10 T cell receptor beta chains reported below all come from one sample, sequenced in a study of CD8+ T cells in alopecia areata. RNA was isolated and reverse transcribed to cDNA, the sequencing template. Data came from immunoSEQ multiplex PCR; TCRdb stores just in-frame clones and leaves some out. The sample includes approximately 180,000 clones, under 80% of them seen just once. The treatment denotes: oral pan-JAK inhibitor, 5-10 mg twice daily. The sequenced sample was CD4+ T cells sorted from blood, obtained around week 50, from a patient treated with tofacitinib. Receptors originate from a human donor with alopecia areata.

The CDR3 nucleotides read TGTGCCTGGAGTGTACAAGGGTGGCACGGCTACACCTTC. Translation gives CAWSVQGWHGYTF. This chain connects TRBV30 to TRBJ1-2; no firm D call. Germline V CDR1 and CDR2: GTSNPN, SVGIG (reference sequence). The germline V and J ends were trimmed by 0 bases and 8 bases, with 13 bases remaining between them. The CDR3 consists of 13 residues.

V gene TRBV9 combines with J gene TRBJ1-3; D unresolved. Looked up from germline, CDR1 is SGDLS and CDR2 is YYNGEE. V was trimmed by 3 bases and J by 0 bases, leaving 7 bases between them. CDR3 size: 14 residues. Written as DNA, the CDR3 is TGTGCCAGCAGCGCGGACCCCTCTGGAAACACCATATATTTT. This codes for CASSADPSGNTIYF.

This chain uses TRBV12-5 with TRBJ2-2, with TRBD1 matching over 11 bases. After removal of 5 bases from V and 7 bases from J, the junction contained 6 bases not matched to a gene. This CDR3 is 15 amino acids long. Germline assignment: CDR1 LGHNT and CDR2 FRNRAP. The CDR3 protein is CASGIGTGGIGELFF. The CDR3 DNA sequence: TGTGCTAGTGGTATAGGGACAGGGGGAATCGGGGAGCTGTTTTTT.

The V call is TRBV25-1, the J call TRBJ2-5, with D unresolved. The germline CDR1 and CDR2 sequences are MGHDK and SYGVNS. Trimming stripped 3 bases from V and 1 base from J, with 6 bases between. This CDR3 region has 13 residues. The CDR3 DNA sequence: TGTGCCAGCAGTGAGCAGTTCCAAGAGACCCAGTACTTC. Its translation is CASSEQFQETQYF.

CDR3: CASSLEGQGVGEQFF. CDR3 nucleotide sequence: TGTGCCAGCAGTTTGGAGGGACAGGGGGTAGGTGAGCAGTTCTTC. The rearrangement links TRBV27 to TRBJ2-1; 11 bases map to TRBD1. The V and J ends lost 3 bases and 9 bases, in that order; junction bases with no gene match: 7. CDR1 and CDR2 from the germline V gene are MNHEY and SMNVEV (reference sequence). The CDR3 totals 15 residues.

The V and J genes are TRBV29-1 and TRBJ2-5; 8 bases agree with TRBD1. The CDR3 spans 12 residues. Trimming cost V 4 bases and J 5 bases; bases outside gene matches: 3. Germline lookup yields CDR1 SQVTM and CDR2 ANQGSEA. DNA of the CDR3: TGCAGCGTTGCGGACAGGGAGGAGACCCAGTACTTC. This translates into CSVADREETQYF.

This clone showed up just once. Other DNA sequences in the sample encode the same CDR3. This chain uses TRBV11-2 with TRBJ1-2; TRBD1 matches 7 bases. The germline V gene has CDR1 SGHAT and CDR2 FQNNGV. V lost 3 bases, J lost 5 bases, and 0 bases stayed unmatched. There are 12 residues in the CDR3. The CDR3, as DNA: TGTGCCAGCAGCTTGACAGGGTATGGCTACACCTTC. Translated, it gives CASSLTGYGYTF.

The CDR3 nucleotides are TGTGCCAGCAGCGTAAGGATGTATGAGCAGTTCTTC. The encoded protein is CASSVRMYEQFF. The gene calls are TRBV9 and TRBJ2-1, with D uncertain. CDR3 length: 12 residues. CDR1 and CDR2 from the germline V gene are SGDLS and YYNGEE. The V end was cut by 1 base, the J end by 8 bases, with 7 bases between.

The table lists this clone with a few counts. V usage is TRBV7-2 and J usage is TRBJ2-5, with 12 bases lining up with TRBD2. This CDR3 comprises 16 residues. Trimming cost V 3 bases and J 5 bases; bases outside gene matches: 7. In germline, CDR1 is SGHTA, CDR2 FQGNSA. The CDR3 DNA follows: TGTGCCAGCAGCTTTCTAGCGGGGGGGCCGGATGAGACCCAGTACTTC. It encodes CASSFLAGGPDETQYF.

This clone has ten or more counts. The junction departs from the called germline gene at one end, perhaps through a read error. The chain links TRBV30 to TRBJ1-2; 7 bases align to TRBD1. Germline CDR1 reads GTSNPN; CDR2 reads SVGIG (reference sequence). The CDR3 has 11 amino acids. The CDR3 protein is CAWSETGMGIF. In DNA form, the CDR3 reads TGTGCCTGGAGTGAGACAGGGATGGGGATCTTC.